Below, 8 T cell receptor beta chains from the same sample are listed, as sequenced in a study of blood T cell repertoires in COVID-19. The table came from immunoSEQ multiplex PCR; TCRdb's copy has only in-frame clones and leaves some out. The sample has 200,000 to 250,000 clones, about four fifths seen once. The material sequenced was PBMCs or T cells enriched from blood (not recorded which). These receptors came from a woman between 40 and 50 years old who had been exposed to COVID-19.

The V and J genes are TRBV9 and TRBJ1-5; D remains unclear. This CDR3 is built from 15 residues. Trimming took off 3 bases at V and 3 bases at J, with 13 bases between the two ends. Germline values: CDR1 SGDLS, CDR2 YYNGEE. This chain's CDR3 is CASSAGGGLNQPQHF. CDR3 nucleotides: TGTGCCAGCAGCGCAGGAGGAGGCCTCAATCAGCCCCAGCATTTT.

The rearrangement links TRBV28 to TRBJ1-4, with 8 bases aligning to TRBD1. The CDR3 totals 14 residues. V gave up 6 bases and J gave up 7 bases; unmatched junction bases: 7. Looked up from germline, CDR1 is MDHEN and CDR2 is SYDVKM. CDR3 region: CASSLRTGLEKLFF. In DNA, the CDR3 is TGTGCCAGCAGCCTTCGGACAGGGCTTGAAAAACTGTTTTTT.

This clone occurred once. The rearrangement links TRBV6-5 to TRBJ1-4; D remains unclear. Trimming shortened V by 6 bases and J by 0 bases, and 8 bases separated the two germline ends. The germline V gene has CDR1 MNHEY and CDR2 SVGAGI. The length of the CDR3 is 14 residues. CDR3 in amino acids: CASSDGATNEKLFF. CDR3 DNA sequence: TGTGCCAGCAGCGACGGGGCAACTAATGAAAAACTGTTTTTT.

The chain employs TRBV9 and TRBJ1-2; the D gene is possibly TRBD1 (5 bases). The CDR3 contains 14 residues. Trimming stripped 0 bases from V and 2 bases from J, with 8 bases between. From germline, CDR1 is SGDLS and CDR2 YYNGEE. DNA of the CDR3: TGTGCCAGCAGCGTAGCAGGGTCAAACTATGGCTACACCTTC. Protein product: CASSVAGSNYGYTF. Full variable domain (outside the CDR3, taken from reference TRBV9 and TRBJ1-2): DSGVTQTPKHLITATGQRVTLRCSPRSGDLSVYWYQQSLDQGLQFLIQYYNGEERAKGNILERFSAQQFPDLHSELNLSSLELGDSALYFCASSVAGSNYGYTFGSGTRLTVV.

The chain carries TRBV6-6 and TRBJ1-2; no clear D. The V gene's germline CDR1 is MNHNY and CDR2 SVGAGI (reference sequence). The CDR3 loop spans 12 amino acids. V was trimmed by 7 bases and J by 5 bases, leaving 11 bases between them. CDR3 residues: CASTQDSYGYTF. In DNA, the CDR3 is TGTGCCAGCACCCAAGACTCTTATGGCTACACCTTC.

The CDR3 coding sequence is TGTGCCAGCAGCGTGGACGGGAGGTCTGGAAACACCATATATTTT. Protein product: CASSVDGRSGNTIYF. The gene calls are TRBV9 and TRBJ1-3; D remains ambiguous. This CDR3 region has 15 residues. Between the trimmed V and J ends, which lost 2 bases and 1 base, there was a span of 10 bases. CDR1 and CDR2 (germline): SGDLS, YYNGEE.

This chain joins TRBV6-1 and TRBJ1-2; 8 bases align to TRBD1. This CDR3 is 16 amino acids long. The germline V gene has CDR1 MNHNS and CDR2 SASEGT. V lost 1 base to trimming and J lost 4 bases; unmatched junction nucleotides: 8. The CDR3 reads CASSEVPRGPGYGYTF. The DNA for the CDR3 is TGTGCCAGCAGTGAAGTCCCCAGGGGGCCGGGCTATGGCTACACCTTC.

This chain connects TRBV3-1 (or the pseudogene TRBV3-2) to TRBJ2-5; tentative D call: TRBD1 (6 bases). Trimming stripped 0 bases from V and 1 base from J, with 12 bases between. Per germline, CDR1 LGHDT and CDR2 YNNKEL (reference sequence). The CDR3 spans 16 residues. CDR3 nucleotide sequence: TGTGCCAGCAGCCAAGATGGAAGGGGGTTCCAAGAGACCCAGTACTTC. Protein sequence: CASSQDGRGFQETQYF.